The following is a T cell receptor (beta chain) sequence with its context. Its specific antigen is unknown. Read coverage stops 3 residues before the CDR3 terminus; the germline J gene supplies the remainder. For TCRbeta CDR3 sequencing, genomic DNA from the sorted cells was extracted using the QIAGEN DNeasy Blood and Tissue Kit. Through immunoSEQ, high-throughput TCRbeta CDR3 sequencing was done commercially, including PCR amplification with internal controls and bias correction. In the source study's methods: Unique productive TCRbeta sequences were defined by CDR3 nucleotide sequence when primers matched and otherwise by CDR3 amino acid sequence together with Vbeta and Jbeta genes. To correct for sorting error, sequences found in more than one sorted population at a frequency ratio of 2:1 or less were discarded, and the remaining shared sequences were assigned to the population with the higher frequency. A sequence counted as donor-reactive if, in CFSE-low cells, the sequence had a frequency of at least 0.01% and was expanded at least 5-fold compared with unstimulated cells. Repertoire divergence was quantified by Jensen-Shannon divergence using the top 100 TCRbeta sequences ranked by frequency. For any sample with multiple sequencing runs, sorting error was corrected in each run separately before the runs were pooled. In TCRdb, the immuneACCESS table is reduced to in-frame sequences with V and J assigned. These tables do not hold every clone; where another copy was compared, an unresolved V gene accounts for under half, and the others remain unexplained. D and trimming come from the DNA, and the V and J calls and clone size come from that table. The sample table holds roughly 48,000 clones. The ten top clones hold 0.7% to 0.95% of the sample.

The time point label corresponds to: blood sample drawn before combined kidney and bone marrow transplant. Unstimulated Tregs (CD4+CD25+CD127-), CD4+ non-Tregs (CD4+CD25-), CD4 and CD8 cells were FACS-sorted from thawed PBMCs. A few combined kidney and bone marrow transplant recipients from the ITN036ST trial were included as patients, and samples were available only from these trial subjects. Healthy control blood was processed by Ficoll density gradient to PBMCs and cryopreserved; patient PBMCs were collected before and after transplant. Counted from cysteine to phenylalanine, this CDR3 has 16 amino acids. Sequencing covers 39 bases of the CDR3, shown here with the frame starting at base 1. From a lookup of the germline V gene, CDR1 and CDR2 are KGHSH and LQKENI. The junction carries 17 bases between V and J, which are trimmed by 3 bases and 8 bases respectively. This entry comes from a study of Tregs in tolerant kidney transplant recipients (dated by TCRdb to about 2019). Context from the whole study: Related donors were used in the transplants with nonmyeloablative bone marrow transplantation, and mixed chimerism was transient in the human trials. The study used TCRbeta sequencing to identify donor-specific regulatory T cells before combined kidney and bone marrow transplantation, then tracked those cells after transplant.

Broader findings and caveats from the paper: The most biologically relevant and donor-specific TCRbeta repertoire appeared to be identified by expanding Tregs with activated donor B cells. For some patients, the PCR primers changed as time went on, which meant samples from those patients could not be compared with one another at the nucleotide level. Biological reproducibility was not examined directly, but technical replication error appeared to be minimal. Because only a small number of patients were included, the study had limitations, and the results will need to be validated in larger populations as well as under other immunosuppression protocols. In tolerant patients, donor-specific Tregs expanded more than Tregs overall, which suggests antigen-driven rather than nonspecific expansion.

In this chain, TRBV18 is recombined with TRBJ1-6, with no confident D gene call. The receptor comes from a human donor who received a combined kidney and bone marrow transplant. The sequencing used CD4+ T cells from blood, collected before the transplant. CDR3 protein: CASSPLGRPGDSPLHF. The CDR3 DNA, read in part, is TGTGCCAGCTCACCTCTAGGACGGCCCGGGGATTCACCC.